Listed below are T cell receptor beta chains from one sample, sequenced in a study of naive and memory T cell subsets. TCRdb used MiXCR to reprocess the UMI-ligation and nested PCR reads, holding one entry per CDR3 protein. The data show over 110,000 distinct CDR3 sequences, under 25% seen once. Sequencing input: naive CD8+ T cells from blood. These receptor sequences come from a human donor in good health. Each CDR3 is given with its conserved first and last residue. The D gene is left open where the match is weak. The size field is filled for only some rows; it gives once, few, many or a size class.

j_call v_call clone_size d_call cdr3_aa cdr3_nt
TRBJ2-7 TRBV27 few - CASSLTRDPSSYEQYF TGTGCCAGCAGTTTAACTAGGGACCCGAGTTCCTACGAGCAGTACTTC
TRBJ2-1 TRBV6-5 - TRBD2 CASSLAGKRDEQFF TGTGCCAGCAGTCTAGCGGGAAAACGGGATGAGCAGTTCTTC
TRBJ2-7 TRBV12-3/TRBV12-4 - - CASSSPEGAYEQYF TGTGCCAGCAGTTCCCCAGAGGGGGCCTACGAGCAGTACTTC
TRBJ2-1 TRBV29-1 - - CSVDQEKGGDEQFF TGCAGCGTGGATCAGGAAAAGGGGGGGGATGAGCAGTTCTTC
TRBJ2-1 TRBV14 - - CASSQFLNELHEQFF TGTGCCAGCAGCCAGTTCCTAAACGAGTTACATGAGCAGTTCTTC
TRBJ2-4 TRBV6-5 few TRBD2 CASSYPIAGGNIQYF TGTGCCAGCAGTTACCCGATAGCGGGAGGGAACATTCAGTACTTC
TRBJ2-4 TRBV14 - - CASSQDWGIDKNIQYF TGTGCCAGCAGCCAAGATTGGGGGATAGACAAAAACATTCAGTACTTC
TRBJ2-1 TRBV11-2 few - CASSLEGSSYYNEQFF TGTGCCAGCAGCTTAGAAGGATCCAGTTACTACAATGAGCAGTTCTTC
TRBJ2-1 TRBV4-3 - TRBD1 CASSLYDREPNEQFF TGCGCCAGCAGCCTGTATGACAGGGAGCCCAATGAGCAGTTCTTC
TRBJ2-1 TRBV28 - - CASSFRQVYYNEQFF TGTGCCAGCAGTTTTCGGCAGGTTTACTACAATGAGCAGTTCTTC
TRBJ2-7 TRBV12-3/TRBV12-4 few - CASSLTQGWGQYF TGTGCCAGCAGTTTAACCCAGGGATGGGGGCAGTACTTC
TRBJ2-1 TRBV6-5 - TRBD2 CASSYWSGTTYNEQFF TGTGCCAGCAGTTACTGGTCCGGGACTACCTACAATGAGCAGTTCTTC
TRBJ2-5 TRBV5-1 - - CASSVDGGTYQETQYF TGCGCCAGCAGCGTGGATGGCGGGACCTACCAAGAGACCCAGTACTTC
TRBJ2-1 TRBV5-5 - - CASSFTTEEFF TGTGCCAGCAGCTTTACGACGGAAGAGTTCTTC
TRBJ1-1 TRBV27 few - CASKEGNTEAFF TGTGCCAGCAAGGAGGGCAACACTGAAGCTTTCTTT
TRBJ1-1 TRBV12-3/TRBV12-4 few TRBD1 CASGGGQAYEAFF TGTGCCAGTGGGGGAGGACAGGCCTATGAAGCTTTCTTT
TRBJ2-2 TRBV11-3 - - CASSPSVSSGELFF TGTGCCAGCAGCCCCTCCGTTTCATCCGGGGAGCTGTTTTTT
TRBJ2-3 TRBV7-2 few - CASTLPGRTDTQYF TGTGCCAGCACCCTTCCGGGGCGCACAGATACGCAGTATTTT
TRBJ1-1 TRBV4-3 few - CASSQDRRGTEAFF TGCGCCAGCAGCCAAGATAGGAGGGGCACTGAAGCTTTCTTT
TRBJ2-1 TRBV29-1 - - CSVEGGRYEQFF TGCAGCGTTGAAGGTGGACGGTATGAGCAGTTCTTC
TRBJ2-1 TRBV29-1 - - CSVEGGSYSSYNEQFF TGCAGCGTTGAAGGGGGGAGTTACTCCTCCTACAATGAGCAGTTCTTC
TRBJ1-5 TRBV6-1 few TRBD1 CASSPTGGNNQPQHF TGTGCCAGCTCCCCCACAGGGGGAAACAATCAGCCCCAGCATTTT
TRBJ2-3 TRBV9 - - CASSVGVGHGTDTQYF TGTGCCAGCAGCGTAGGTGTCGGGCATGGCACAGATACGCAGTATTTT
TRBJ2-1 TRBV3-1 few TRBD2 CASSQDGASGTNEQFF TGTGCCAGCAGCCAAGATGGCGCTAGCGGGACAAATGAGCAGTTCTTC
TRBJ2-7 TRBV28 - - CASSFGSNHEQYF TGTGCCAGCAGTTTCGGGAGTAACCACGAGCAGTACTTC
TRBJ2-7 TRBV28 - - CASTRATATDYEQYF TGTGCCAGCACTCGAGCCACCGCGACAGACTACGAGCAGTACTTC
TRBJ2-3 TRBV5-1 - - CASSLDMRERADTQYF TGCGCCAGCAGCTTGGATATGAGGGAGCGTGCAGATACGCAGTATTTT
TRBJ2-1 TRBV29-1 - TRBD2 CSVEDPVAGGYNEQFF TGCAGCGTTGAAGATCCCGTTGCGGGGGGATACAATGAGCAGTTCTTC
TRBJ2-7 TRBV10-2 - TRBD2 CASSVLAGEYEQYF TGCGCCAGCAGTGTCCTAGCGGGAGAGTACGAGCAGTACTTC
TRBJ1-5 TRBV9 - - CASSVGGPGQPQHF TGTGCCAGCAGCGTAGGAGGGCCAGGTCAGCCCCAGCATTTT
TRBJ1-2 TRBV12-3/TRBV12-4 few - CASSFWGSGYTF TGTGCCAGCAGTTTTTGGGGGTCCGGCTACACCTTC
TRBJ2-7 TRBV2 many - CASTDGGFEQYF TGTGCCAGCACGGACGGGGGCTTCGAGCAGTACTTC
TRBJ2-7 TRBV3-1 few - CASSQSGDEQYF TGTGCCAGCAGCCAATCGGGGGACGAGCAGTACTTC
TRBJ2-1 TRBV2 - - CASTEGQGYEQFF TGTGCCAGCACCGAGGGGCAGGGGTATGAGCAGTTCTTC
TRBJ2-7 TRBV2 - - CASSERAPRDSEQYF TGTGCCAGCAGTGAGCGGGCTCCTAGGGATAGTGAGCAGTACTTC
TRBJ2-5 TRBV6-6 few TRBD1 CASSYSVQGKETQYF TGTGCCAGCAGTTACTCGGTACAGGGGAAAGAGACCCAGTACTTC
TRBJ2-3 TRBV11-1 - TRBD2 CASSAPAGEKRTDTQYF TGTGCCAGCAGCGCCCCGGCGGGGGAGAAAAGGACAGATACGCAGTATTTT
TRBJ1-4 TRBV15 few - CATSRGLATNEKLFF TGTGCCACCAGCAGAGGACTCGCAACTAATGAAAAACTGTTTTTT
TRBJ2-7 TRBV13 few - CASSLAAGQAAHEQYF TGTGCCAGCAGCTTAGCAGCGGGTCAGGCTGCCCACGAGCAGTACTTC
TRBJ2-1 TRBV29-1 - - CSYYTGFGEQFF TGCAGCTACTACACCGGATTTGGCGAGCAGTTCTTC
TRBJ1-1 TRBV28 - - CASAQAAMNTEAFF TGTGCCAGCGCCCAGGCCGCTATGAACACTGAAGCTTTCTTT
TRBJ1-1 TRBV14 - - CASSQVSGRNTEAFF TGTGCCAGCAGCCAAGTTTCCGGGCGAAACACTGAAGCTTTCTTT
TRBJ2-1 TRBV7-9 - - CASPSPGTNEQFF TGTGCCAGCCCGTCCCCGGGGACCAATGAGCAGTTCTTC
TRBJ2-7 TRBV14 few - CASSQVSAAEQYF TGTGCCAGCAGCCAAGTGAGCGCTGCCGAGCAGTACTTC
TRBJ2-7 TRBV28 few - CASSFAGTYEQYF TGTGCCAGCAGTTTTGCTGGGACCTACGAGCAGTACTTC
TRBJ2-7 TRBV28 - TRBD1 CASSRIGGQEVRYEQYF TGTGCCAGCAGTCGTATTGGTGGACAGGAGGTTAGGTACGAGCAGTACTTC
TRBJ1-1 TRBV29-1 - - CIVEEWDKNTEAFF TGCATCGTTGAAGAATGGGACAAGAACACTGAAGCTTTCTTT
TRBJ2-2 TRBV28 few TRBD1 CASRPRTGMNTGELFF TGTGCCAGCAGGCCCCGGACAGGAATGAACACCGGGGAGCTGTTTTTT
TRBJ1-1 TRBV3-1 - - CASSLNPFKVYMNTEAFF TGTGCCAGCAGCCTGAACCCATTTAAGGTTTACATGAACACTGAAGCTTTCTTT
TRBJ2-5 TRBV5-4 few - CASSEGWGTKETQYF TGTGCCAGCAGCGAGGGTTGGGGAACAAAAGAGACCCAGTACTTC
TRBJ2-1 TRBV20-1 few TRBD2 CSARLAGPYNEQFF TGCAGTGCTAGGCTAGCGGGACCCTACAATGAGCAGTTCTTC
TRBJ1-2 TRBV7-9 - - CASSSPTTGYGYTF TGTGCCAGCAGCTCACCGACCACGGGCTATGGCTACACCTTC
TRBJ2-2 TRBV29-1 few TRBD1 CSVVGQDTGELFF TGCAGCGTTGTAGGACAGGACACCGGGGAGCTGTTTTTT
TRBJ2-1 TRBV19 few - CASRQGQGTYNEQFF TGTGCCAGCCGCCAGGGGCAGGGTACCTACAATGAGCAGTTCTTC
TRBJ2-5 TRBV29-1 few - CSVAEVGETQYF TGCAGCGTTGCGGAGGTTGGGGAGACCCAGTACTTC
TRBJ2-1 TRBV9 - - CASNRETYNEQFF TGTGCCAGCAATAGGGAAACTTACAATGAGCAGTTCTTC
TRBJ1-5 TRBV5-1 - - CASSLGGYNQPQHF TGCGCCAGCAGCTTGGGCGGGTACAATCAGCCCCAGCATTTT